This T cell receptor beta chain is drawn from a study of shared clonotypes between healthy human individuals. Study outcomes and limitations: The donor pool, a small one, limited the genetic and exposure-history diversity represented.

In CD8 memory, CD45RO+ cells were put together with CCR7-negative CD45RA+ TemRA cells. Per germline, CDR1 GTSNPN and CDR2 SVGIG (reference sequence). The CDR3 has 11 residues. V was shortened by 1 base and J by 9 bases, with 9 bases between the two germline ends. On this clone itself: Its matching antigen is unknown.

Some clones are missing from TCRdb's copy, which holds only in-frame ones; the method was immunoSEQ multiplex PCR. The sample has approximately 400,000 clones; around 96% are singletons. This clonotype originated in a man in his thirties or forties in good health. The V gene is TRBV30, the J gene TRBJ1-2; D is unclear. What was sequenced was memory CD8+ T cells sorted from blood. Subset specified: CD45RO+ cells pooled with CCR7-negative TemRA cells. The CDR3 coding sequence is TGTGCCTGGAGTGAGCCGAGTCGCTACACCTTC. Protein sequence: CAWSEPSRYTF.